The 11 T cell receptor beta chains below all came from one sample that was sequenced in a study of CD8 T cells in Susac syndrome. Reverse transcription of about 0.5 to 1 ug RNA was performed with random hexamers. TCRdb reprocessed the immunoSEQ multiplex PCR reads with MiXCR, giving one entry per CDR3 protein. The repertoire holds roughly 190,000 distinct CDR3 sequences, with 90% to 96% as singletons. The sequenced sample consisted of CD4+ T cells from PBMCs. The receptors come from a human donor with Susac syndrome.

The CDR3 DNA follows: TGTGCCAGCAGTAGAGCCGGGACAGAATCCTACGAGCAGTACTTC. Its protein is CASSRAGTESYEQYF. The J gene is TRBJ2-7, the V gene TRBV6-6, with 7 nucleotides matching TRBD1. Unmatched junction bases numbered 8, after V lost 5 bases and J lost 1 base. This CDR3 is built from 15 residues. In germline, CDR1 is MNHNY, CDR2 SVGAGI (reference sequence).

The chain recombines TRBV20-1 with TRBJ2-7, with 9 nucleotides matching TRBD2. The V gene end was trimmed by 1 base and the J gene end by 6 bases; junction bases not matched to a gene: 10. The CDR3 runs 15 residues. In germline, CDR1 is DFQATT, CDR2 SNEGSKA (reference sequence). CDR3: CSARGARTSVVEQYF. CDR3 nucleotides: TGCAGTGCTAGAGGCGCTAGGACTAGCGTCGTCGAGCAGTACTTC.

The chain is built from TRBV30 and TRBJ2-1; no clear D. CDR1 is GTSNPN and CDR2 is SVGIG in the germline V gene (reference sequence). Trimming shortened V by 6 bases and J by 12 bases, and 21 bases separated the two germline ends. The CDR3 runs 13 residues. The CDR3 region has the DNA TGTGCCTGCAGACAAGAAATGGGGATTGTGCAGTTCTTC. This codes for CACRQEMGIVQFF.

This clonotype was counted a single time. The chain employs TRBV30 and TRBJ2-1; TRBD2 matches at 10 bases. Trimming took 0 bases from V and 6 from J; bases not matched to a gene: 2. CDR1 and CDR2 (germline): GTSNPN, SVGIG (reference sequence). This CDR3 has 14 amino acids. The CDR3 DNA reads as TGTGCCTGGAGTGTACTAGCGGGGTCCAATGAGCAGTTCTTC. Translated: CAWSVLAGSNEQFF.

This chain uses TRBV7-2 with TRBJ2-7, with D unresolved. CDR1 SGHTA and CDR2 FQGNSA come from the germline V gene. The V end was cut by 5 bases, the J end by 5 bases, with 4 bases between. The CDR3 has 10 amino acids. The DNA for the CDR3 is TGTGCCAGCAGCCCTCACGAGCAGTACTTC. Translating it yields CASSPHEQYF.

The J gene is TRBJ2-3, the V gene TRBV2; no definite D call. Germline values: CDR1 SNHLY, CDR2 FYNNEI. With 7 bases removed from V and 1 base from J, the gap between germline ends came to 24 bases. The CDR3 has 18 amino acids. CDR3 in DNA: TGTGCCAGCACTTTCAGCTTTTTTTCCCAGATCCGCACAGATACGCAGTATTTT. Protein: CASTFSFFSQIRTDTQYF.

The genes are TRBV12-5 and TRBJ1-1; possibly TRBD1 for D (5 bases). CDR1 is LGHNT, CDR2 FRNRAP, per germline. The CDR3 is made up of 14 amino acids. V lost 6 bases and J lost 3, with 14 bases in between. The CDR3 coding sequence is TGTGCTAGTGGCTACAGGAATTCGTACACTGAAGCTTTCTTT. The encoded protein is CASGYRNSYTEAFF.

The chain recombines TRBV30 with TRBJ1-4; 7 bases map to TRBD1. Germline values: CDR1 GTSNPN, CDR2 SVGIG (reference sequence). CDR3 size: 15 residues. The V and J ends lost 3 bases and 5 bases, in that order; junction bases with no gene match: 9. The CDR3 region has the DNA TGTGCCTGGAGCAAGGCAGGGGGGCCGAATGAAAAACTGTTTTTT. This sequence encodes CAWSKAGGPNEKLFF. The variable domain in full, completed from reference TRBV30 and TRBJ1-4, reads SQTIHQWPATLVQPVGSPLSLECTVEGTSNPNLYWYRQAAGRGLQLLFYSVGIGQISSEVPQNLSASRPQDRQFILSSKKLLLSDSGFYLCAWSKAGGPNEKLFFGSGTQLSVL.

The chain carries TRBV20-1 and TRBJ1-1; D remains unclear. Trimming removed 0 bases at V and 3 bases at J, with 14 bases between. CDR1 and CDR2 from the germline V gene are DFQATT and SNEGSKA (reference sequence). The CDR3 sequence is 15 residues long. The CDR3 DNA follows: TGCAGTGCTAGAGATCCGTTTAGGCTGGACACTGAAGCTTTCTTT. Protein sequence: CSARDPFRLDTEAFF.

The CDR3 sequence: CASNTGTVSYEQYF. The DNA of the CDR3 is TGTGCCAGCAATACCGGGACTGTATCCTACGAGCAGTACTTC. The J gene is TRBJ2-7, the V gene TRBV2; D possibly corresponds to TRBD2 (6 bases). This CDR3 contains 14 residues. Trimming took off 7 bases at V and 1 base at J, with 14 bases between the two ends. Germline loops: CDR1 SNHLY, CDR2 FYNNEI.

The chain uses TRBV29-1 and TRBJ2-5, with D perhaps assigned TRBD1 or TRBD2 (6 bases each). The CDR3 runs 15 residues. V shed 0 bases and J shed 4 bases, with 15 bases lying between them. Germline V lookup: CDR1 SQVTM, CDR2 ANQGSEA. CDR3 region: CSVEDPRGLRETQYF. CDR3 coding DNA: TGCAGCGTTGAAGACCCCCGGGGGCTAAGAGAGACCCAGTACTTC.